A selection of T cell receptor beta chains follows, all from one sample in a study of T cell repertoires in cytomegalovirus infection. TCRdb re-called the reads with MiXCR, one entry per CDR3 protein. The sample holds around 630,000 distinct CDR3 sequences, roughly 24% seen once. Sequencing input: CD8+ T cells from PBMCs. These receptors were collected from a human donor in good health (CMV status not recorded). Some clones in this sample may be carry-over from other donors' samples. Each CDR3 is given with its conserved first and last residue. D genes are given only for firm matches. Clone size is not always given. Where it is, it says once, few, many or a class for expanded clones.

CDR3: CASSAGTSGGPSSYNEQFF
DNA: TGTGCCAGCAGCGCCGGCACTAGCGGGGGGCCTAGCTCCTACAATGAGCAGTTCTTC
size: -
D: TRBD2
V: TRBV7-6
J: TRBJ2-1
length: 19

CDR3: CASSRIASGETQYF
DNA: TGTGCCAGCAGCCGCATCGCTAGCGGCGAGACCCAGTACTTC
size: few
D: TRBD2
V: TRBV28
J: TRBJ2-5
length: 14

CDR3: CASSERTYSYNEQFF
DNA: TGCGCCAGCAGCGAGAGGACCTATTCCTACAATGAGCAGTTCTTC
size: many
D: -
V: TRBV4-1
J: TRBJ2-1
length: 15

CDR3: CASSLVQGPPKDTQYF
DNA: TGTGCCAGCAGTTTAGTACAGGGACCCCCCAAGGATACGCAGTATTTT
size: many
D: -
V: TRBV28
J: TRBJ2-3
length: 16

CDR3: CSAKRRGGTGELFF
DNA: TGCAGTGCCAAAAGGAGGGGAGGCACCGGGGAGCTGTTTTTT
size: few
D: -
V: TRBV20-1
J: TRBJ2-2
length: 14

CDR3: CASSLRRDRPNNEQFF
DNA: TGTGCCAGCAGCCTACGCAGGGACAGACCAAACAATGAGCAGTTCTTC
size: many
D: TRBD1
V: TRBV7-2
J: TRBJ2-1
length: 16

CDR3: CASTSGGPNTGELFF
DNA: TGTGCCAGCACTAGCGGGGGGCCTAACACCGGGGAGCTGTTTTTT
size: -
D: TRBD2
V: TRBV25-1
J: TRBJ2-2
length: 15

CDR3: CASSYPRDRGGEQYF
DNA: TGTGCCAGCAGTTACCCCCGGGACAGGGGCGGCGAGCAGTACTTC
size: -
D: TRBD1
V: TRBV6-2/TRBV6-3
J: TRBJ2-7
length: 15

CDR3: CASSFITDDRGAVNTEAFF
DNA: TGTGCCAGCAGTTTCATTACCGATGACCGCGGGGCGGTAAACACTGAAGCTTTCTTT
size: many
D: -
V: TRBV6-8
J: TRBJ1-1
length: 19

CDR3: CASSWGGNYEQYF
DNA: TGTGCCAGCAGCTGGGGGGGAAACTACGAGCAGTACTTC
size: few
D: TRBD2
V: TRBV6-2/TRBV6-3
J: TRBJ2-7
length: 13

CDR3: CASSEGQTGTVRAEAFF
DNA: TGTGCCAGCAGCGAAGGGCAGACCGGGACAGTGAGAGCTGAAGCTTTCTTT
size: -
D: TRBD1
V: TRBV5-4
J: TRBJ1-1
length: 17

CDR3: CASSWSRGTSTEAFF
DNA: TGTGCCAGTAGTTGGTCCAGGGGCACCAGCACTGAAGCTTTCTTT
size: -
D: -
V: TRBV19
J: TRBJ1-1
length: 15

CDR3: CASSLGTLLGNEQFF
DNA: TGTGCCAGCAGCTTAGGTACTCTCCTCGGGAATGAGCAGTTCTTC
size: -
D: -
V: TRBV7-9
J: TRBJ2-1
length: 15

CDR3: CAISESLTVHGYTF
DNA: TGTGCCATCAGTGAGAGTCTAACAGTTCATGGCTACACCTTC
size: -
D: -
V: TRBV10-3
J: TRBJ1-2
length: 14

CDR3: CASSPAPGQDNEQFF
DNA: TGTGCCAGCAGCCCGGCGCCGGGACAGGACAATGAGCAGTTCTTC
size: -
D: TRBD1
V: TRBV7-4
J: TRBJ2-1
length: 15

CDR3: CASSSGTSGGQQFF
DNA: TGTGCCAGCAGTTCCGGGACTAGCGGGGGACAGCAGTTCTTC
size: -
D: TRBD2
V: TRBV6-2/TRBV6-3
J: TRBJ2-1
length: 14

CDR3: CASSTGTGSYEQYF
DNA: TGCGCCAGTTCGACCGGGACAGGATCCTACGAGCAGTACTTC
size: -
D: TRBD1
V: TRBV4-1
J: TRBJ2-7
length: 14

CDR3: CASWAANTGELFF
DNA: TGTGCCAGCTGGGCAGCGAACACCGGGGAGCTGTTTTTT
size: -
D: -
V: TRBV6-6
J: TRBJ2-2
length: 13

CDR3: CSARDNRGQGYEQYF
DNA: TGCAGTGCTAGAGATAACCGGGGCCAGGGATACGAGCAGTACTTC
size: -
D: -
V: TRBV20-1
J: TRBJ2-7
length: 15

CDR3: CASRPRQAKETQYF
DNA: TGTGCCAGCAGACCCAGACAGGCTAAAGAGACCCAGTACTTC
size: many
D: -
V: TRBV7-6
J: TRBJ2-5
length: 14

CDR3: CASSLVPPERGFNNEQFF
DNA: TGTGCCAGCAGTTTAGTCCCACCGGAGCGGGGGTTCAACAATGAGCAGTTCTTC
size: -
D: TRBD2
V: TRBV27
J: TRBJ2-1
length: 18

CDR3: CSAVYMAGKETQYF
DNA: TGCAGTGCCGTCTATATGGCGGGGAAAGAGACCCAGTACTTC
size: few
D: -
V: TRBV20-1
J: TRBJ2-5
length: 14

CDR3: CASSHNGGNEQFF
DNA: TGCGCCAGCAGCCACAACGGGGGGAATGAGCAGTTCTTC
size: few
D: TRBD2
V: TRBV4-3
J: TRBJ2-1
length: 13